These 21 T cell receptor beta chains share one sample of origin, sequenced in a study of T cell responses to AZD1222 COVID-19 vaccine (dated by TCRdb to the early 2020s). Library preparation was by the immunoSEQ multiplex PCR assay. Drawn from immuneACCESS, this table holds only the in-frame rearrangements with V and J called that TCRdb kept. Clones are partly lost; checked studies trace under half to an unresolved V gene and leave the rest unexplained. The sample table shows 70,000 to 100,000 clones, and 80% to 90% are seen once. Roughly 3.1% of the sample lies in the top ten. The time point label of this sample denotes: about 28 days (+/-7) after the second vaccine dose. The sample here was peripheral blood, taken 28 days after the second AZD1222 dose. The receptor set was obtained from an adult who received the AZD1222 COVID-19 vaccine.

The CDR3 is CSASRTQGRSYEQYF. The DNA for the CDR3 is TGCAGTGCTAGTCGTACCCAGGGTCGATCCTACGAGCAGTACTTC. This chain connects TRBV20-1 to TRBJ2-7; a possible D gene is TRBD1 (5 bases). The CDR3 runs 15 residues. From germline, CDR1 is DFQATT and CDR2 SNEGSKA (reference sequence). V shed 3 bases and J shed 1 base, with 16 bases lying between them.

This clone was observed a single time. The gene calls are TRBV28 and TRBJ1-3; D uncertain. From germline, CDR1 is MDHEN and CDR2 SYDVKM. CDR3 length equals 12 residues. The V and J ends lost 7 bases and 7 bases respectively, with 11 bases between them. The CDR3 nucleotides are TGTGCCAGCATTCTACCCCCTAACACCATATATTTT. Its translation is CASILPPNTIYF.

The V gene is TRBV7-2, the J gene TRBJ2-7, with D unclear. V was trimmed by 2 bases and J by 3 bases, leaving 11 bases between them. Germline lookup yields CDR1 SGHTA and CDR2 FQGNSA. This CDR3 has 14 amino acids. CDR3 in amino acids: CASSLQDLLYEQYF. CDR3 DNA sequence: TGTGCCAGCAGCTTACAAGACCTACTCTACGAGCAGTACTTC.

The genes are TRBV27 and TRBJ2-1, with D maybe TRBD1 (6 bases). Deletions cut 3 bases from V and 4 bases from J, with 7 bases between. CDR1 and CDR2 (germline): MNHEY, SMNVEV (reference sequence). CDR3 length: 13 residues. As DNA, the CDR3 is TGTGCCAGCAGTTTGGGACAATACAATGAGCAGTTCTTC. As protein: CASSLGQYNEQFF.

The chain employs TRBV19 and TRBJ1-5; D might be TRBD1 (6 bases). This CDR3 spans 14 amino acids. Germline V gene data show CDR1 as LNHDA and CDR2 as SQIVND (reference sequence). V lost 7 bases to trimming and J lost 9 bases, with 19 bases between them. CDR3 DNA sequence: TGTGCCAGTACCGCATCCGGGACACCGTGGCCCCAGCATTTT. It encodes CASTASGTPWPQHF.

The chain joins TRBV4-1 to TRBJ1-1; D remains unclear. The CDR3 spans 13 residues. Germline assignment: CDR1 MGHRA and CDR2 YSYEKL. V was pared by 1 base and J by 7 bases, with 10 bases between. CDR3: CASSQVGISEAFF. The CDR3, as DNA: TGCGCCAGCAGCCAAGTAGGGATAAGTGAAGCTTTCTTT.

J is TRBJ1-2 and V is TRBV12-3 or TRBV12-4; a possible D gene is TRBD1 (5 bases). The CDR3 spans 13 residues. Trimming stripped 6 bases from V and 4 bases from J, with 12 bases between. CDR3 in DNA: TGTGCCAGCAGCCCCGGGGACCCCTATGGCTACACCTTC. Its translation is CASSPGDPYGYTF.

The chain couples TRBV5-8 to TRBJ1-3; D unresolved. CDR3 length: 14 amino acids. From germline, CDR1 is SGHTS and CDR2 YDEGEE. V was cut by 0 bases and J by 0 bases, with 4 bases left in between. The CDR3 spells CASSLGRSGNTIYF. Written as DNA, the CDR3 is TGTGCCAGCAGCTTGGGTCGCTCTGGAAACACCATATATTTT.

This chain links TRBV6-5 with TRBJ2-7; D gene ambiguous. Trimming cost V 8 bases and J 3 bases, with 11 bases left between them. The CDR3 totals 12 residues. Per germline, CDR1 MNHEY and CDR2 SVGAGI. The CDR3 loop reads CASGQVDYEQYF. The DNA of the CDR3 is TGTGCCAGCGGTCAGGTTGACTACGAGCAGTACTTC.

In its sample, this clone was seen once. This rearrangement joins TRBV4-3 to TRBJ2-1, with D possibly matching TRBD2 (6 bases). This CDR3 comprises 19 residues. V gave up 1 base and J gave up 2 bases, with 21 bases separating them. Germline V gene sequence: CDR1 LGHNA, CDR2 YSLEER. The CDR3 DNA is TGCGCCAGCAGCCAAGCATCTCAGGCGGCGGGGAACCCCTACAATGAGCAGTTCTTC. This gives the protein CASSQASQAAGNPYNEQFF.

The chain has TRBV11-2 and TRBJ2-1, with TRBD1 matching 7 bases. The germline V gene encodes CDR1 SGHAT and CDR2 FQNNGV. V lost 5 bases to trimming and J lost 1 base; unmatched junction nucleotides: 2. The CDR3 is 14 residues long. CDR3: CASSGQVSYNEQFF. In DNA form, the CDR3 reads TGTGCCAGCAGCGGACAGGTATCCTACAATGAGCAGTTCTTC. Full variable domain (rest looked up from reference TRBV11-2 and TRBJ2-1): EAGVAQSPRYKIIEKRQSVAFWCNPISGHATLYWYQQILGQGPKLLIQFQNNGVVDDSQLPKDRFSAERLKGVDSTLKIQPAKLEDSAVYLCASSGQVSYNEQFFGPGTRLTVL.

The chain is built from TRBV28 and TRBJ1-2; 7 bases match TRBD1. CDR1 and CDR2 from the germline V gene are MDHEN and SYDVKM. The CDR3 is 14 residues long. The V segment lost 4 bases and the J segment 2 bases; nucleotides outside the gene matches: 4. CDR3 nucleotides: TGTGCCAGCAGTTCCGGGACAGCCAACTATGGCTACACCTTC. Translating gives CASSSGTANYGYTF.

J is TRBJ1-1 and V is TRBV28; TRBD1 is a possible D gene (5 bases). This CDR3 is 11 amino acids long. CDR1 and CDR2 (germline): MDHEN, SYDVKM. The V end lost 7 bases, the J end lost 4 bases, and 7 bases lay between the germline ends. The CDR3 nucleotides read TGTGCCAGCATGGGGGGCACTGAAGCTTTCTTT. This encodes CASMGGTEAFF.

This chain connects TRBV9 to TRBJ2-1, with D possibly being TRBD2 (5 bases). The germline V gene has CDR1 SGDLS and CDR2 YYNGEE. CDR3 size: 12 residues. The ends were cut back, 4 bases at V and 6 bases at J, with 8 bases in the middle. Written as DNA, the CDR3 is TGTGCCAGCAGCTCGGAGGCCAATGAGCAGTTCTTC. It is translated as CASSSEANEQFF.

This clone came up a few times. This CDR3 reads CAIRGYTF. DNA of the CDR3: TGTGCCATTCGGGGCTACACCTTC. The chain carries TRBV2 and TRBJ1-2; D remains ambiguous. The CDR3 runs to 8 residues. CDR1 is SNHLY and CDR2 is FYNNEI in the germline V gene. Between the trimmed V and J ends, which lost 10 bases and 8 bases, there was a span of 5 bases.

The genes are TRBV9 and TRBJ2-3; D is unresolved. Germline-derived CDR1 and CDR2 are SGDLS and YYNGEE. The CDR3 is made up of 14 amino acids. The V and J ends lost 3 bases and 2 bases respectively, with 10 bases between them. This chain's CDR3 is CASSGDFFTDTQYF. CDR3 DNA sequence: TGTGCCAGCAGCGGTGACTTCTTCACAGATACGCAGTATTTT. Full variable domain (outside the CDR3, taken from reference TRBV9 and TRBJ2-3): DSGVTQTPKHLITATGQRVTLRCSPRSGDLSVYWYQQSLDQGLQFLIQYYNGEERAKGNILERFSAQQFPDLHSELNLSSLELGDSALYFCASSGDFFTDTQYFGPGTRLTVL.

The genes are TRBV30 and TRBJ1-2; D uncertain. Germline V gene lookup returns CDR1 GTSNPN and CDR2 SVGIG (reference sequence). V was trimmed by 2 bases and J by 4 bases, leaving 8 bases between them. This CDR3 spans 12 amino acids. The CDR3 nucleotides read TGTGCCTGGAGTCCGAACCGCTATGGCTACACCTTC. As protein: CAWSPNRYGYTF.

The chain uses TRBV7-3 and TRBJ2-2, with D perhaps matching TRBD1 (5 bases). CDR3 length equals 16 residues. The V end lost 5 bases, the J end lost 7 bases, and 20 bases lay between the germline ends. Germline V lookup: CDR1 SGHTA, CDR2 FQGTGA. This CDR3 reads CASSARDRSEDGELFF. In nucleotides, the CDR3 is TGTGCCAGCAGCGCCCGTGACAGAAGCGAAGACGGGGAGCTGTTTTTT.

The chain recombines TRBV7-2 with TRBJ1-4; D remains ambiguous. Germline CDR1 SGHTA, CDR2 FQGNSA. With 0 bases removed from V and 8 bases from J, the gap between germline ends came to 13 bases. There are 15 residues in the CDR3. The CDR3, as DNA: TGTGCCAGCAGCTTAGCCGCCGCCCCAGGAGAAAAACTGTTTTTT. This translates into CASSLAAAPGEKLFF.

This rearrangement joins TRBV3-1 (or the pseudogene TRBV3-2) to TRBJ1-6, with D hard to call. This CDR3 comprises 15 residues. Germline CDR1 LGHDT, CDR2 YNNKEL (reference sequence). The ends were cut back, 4 bases at V and 3 bases at J, with 10 bases in the middle. CDR3 residues: CASSPPGSYNSPLHF. The CDR3 nucleotides are TGTGCCAGCAGCCCCCCGGGAAGCTATAATTCACCCCTCCACTTT.

V is TRBV5-4 and J is TRBJ2-5; 10 nucleotides agree with TRBD2. Germline V gene data show CDR1 as SGHNT and CDR2 as YYREEE (reference sequence). This CDR3 has 15 amino acids. The J segment lost 5 bases and the V segment lost 4 bases, leaving 8 bases of the junction unmatched. CDR3 DNA: TGTGCCAGCAGCCGTAGCGGGGGGCGCCTGGAGACCCAGTACTTC. Residues: CASSRSGGRLETQYF.